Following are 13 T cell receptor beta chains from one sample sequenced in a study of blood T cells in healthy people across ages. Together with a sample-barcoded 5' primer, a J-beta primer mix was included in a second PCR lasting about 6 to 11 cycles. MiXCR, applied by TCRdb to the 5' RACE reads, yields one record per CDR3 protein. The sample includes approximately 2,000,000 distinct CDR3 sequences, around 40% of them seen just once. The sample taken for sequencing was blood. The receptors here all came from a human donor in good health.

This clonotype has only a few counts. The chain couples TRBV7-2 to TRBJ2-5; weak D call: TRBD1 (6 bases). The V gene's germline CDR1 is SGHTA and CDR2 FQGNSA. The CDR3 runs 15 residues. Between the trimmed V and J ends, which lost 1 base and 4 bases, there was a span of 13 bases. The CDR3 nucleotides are TGTGCCAGCAGCTTAGAGGCCCAGGGGCCAGAGACCCAGTACTTC. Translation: CASSLEAQGPETQYF.

In DNA form, the CDR3 reads TGCAGTGCTAGAGGGGACGGACAGTCGAACACTGAAGCTTTCTTT. Translated: CSARGDGQSNTEAFF. The V gene is TRBV20-1, the J gene TRBJ1-1, with D possibly matching TRBD1 (6 bases). V was shortened by 1 base and J by 1 base, with 13 bases between the two germline ends. Germline-derived CDR1 and CDR2 are DFQATT and SNEGSKA (reference sequence). The CDR3 loop spans 15 amino acids.

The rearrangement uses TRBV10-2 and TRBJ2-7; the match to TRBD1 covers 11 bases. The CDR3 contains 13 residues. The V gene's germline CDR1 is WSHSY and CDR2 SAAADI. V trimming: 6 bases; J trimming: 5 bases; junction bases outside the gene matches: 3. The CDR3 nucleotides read TGCGCCAGCAGGGACAGGGGGCAACACGAGCAGTACTTC. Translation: CASRDRGQHEQYF.

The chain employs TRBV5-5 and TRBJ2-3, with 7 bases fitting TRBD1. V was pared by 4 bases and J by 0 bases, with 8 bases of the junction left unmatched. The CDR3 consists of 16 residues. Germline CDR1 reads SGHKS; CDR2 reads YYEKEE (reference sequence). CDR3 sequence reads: CASSPRDRKSTDTQYF. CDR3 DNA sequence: TGTGCCAGCAGCCCTCGGGACAGAAAAAGCACAGATACGCAGTATTTT.

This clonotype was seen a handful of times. For the CDR3, the DNA is TGCAGTGCTAGATTGGGACTTGAAGCTTTCTTT. Translation: CSARLGLEAFF. The rearrangement uses TRBV20-1 and TRBJ1-1; D might be TRBD1 (5 bases). The CDR3 totals 11 residues. The V gene's germline CDR1 is DFQATT and CDR2 SNEGSKA (reference sequence). V lost 2 bases and J lost 7, with 8 bases in between.

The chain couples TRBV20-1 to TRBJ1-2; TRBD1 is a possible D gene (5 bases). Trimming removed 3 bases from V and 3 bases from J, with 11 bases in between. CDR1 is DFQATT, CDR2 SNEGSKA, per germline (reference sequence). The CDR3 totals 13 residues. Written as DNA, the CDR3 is TGCAGTGCTAGTGCCGGGACTTACTATGGCTACACCTTC. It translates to CSASAGTYYGYTF.

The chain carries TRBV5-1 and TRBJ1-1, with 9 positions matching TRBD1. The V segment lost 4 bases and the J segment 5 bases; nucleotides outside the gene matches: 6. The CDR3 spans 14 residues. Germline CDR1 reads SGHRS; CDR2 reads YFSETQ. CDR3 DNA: TGCGCCAGCAGCACACAGGGGGCAAGGACTGAAGCTTTCTTT. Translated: CASSTQGARTEAFF.

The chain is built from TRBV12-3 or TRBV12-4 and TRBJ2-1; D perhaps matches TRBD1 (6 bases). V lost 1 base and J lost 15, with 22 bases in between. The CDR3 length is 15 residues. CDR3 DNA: TGTGCCAGCAGTTTAGAGATCGGCAGGGGCGAAACATCGTTCTTC. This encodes CASSLEIGRGETSFF.

CDR3 in DNA: TGCGCCAGCAGCTCCCCTATACTCACCGGGGAGCTGTTTTTT. Protein sequence: CASSSPILTGELFF. The chain has TRBV5-1 and TRBJ2-2; no clear D gene. CDR1 is SGHRS and CDR2 is YFSETQ in the germline V gene. Trimming removed 3 bases from V and 4 bases from J, with 10 bases in between. CDR3 length equals 14 residues.

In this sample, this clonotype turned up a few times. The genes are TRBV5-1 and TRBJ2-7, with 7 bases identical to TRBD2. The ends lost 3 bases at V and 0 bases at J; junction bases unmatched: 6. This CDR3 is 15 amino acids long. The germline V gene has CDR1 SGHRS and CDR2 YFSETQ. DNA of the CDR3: TGCGCCAGCAGCTCGGGACTACCGAGCTCCTACGAGCAGTACTTC. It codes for CASSSGLPSSYEQYF.

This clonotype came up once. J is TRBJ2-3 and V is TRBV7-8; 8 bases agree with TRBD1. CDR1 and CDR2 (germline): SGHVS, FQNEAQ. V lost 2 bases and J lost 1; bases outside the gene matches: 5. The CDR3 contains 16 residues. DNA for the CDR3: TGTGCCAGCAGCTTACAACAGACAGGGGGCACAGATACGCAGTATTTT. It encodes CASSLQQTGGTDTQYF.

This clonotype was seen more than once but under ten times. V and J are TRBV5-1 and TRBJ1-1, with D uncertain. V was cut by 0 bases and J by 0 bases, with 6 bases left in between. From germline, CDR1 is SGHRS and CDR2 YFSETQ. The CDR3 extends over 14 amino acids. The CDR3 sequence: CASSLDKLNTEAFF. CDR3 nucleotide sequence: TGCGCCAGCAGCTTGGACAAATTGAACACTGAAGCTTTCTTT.

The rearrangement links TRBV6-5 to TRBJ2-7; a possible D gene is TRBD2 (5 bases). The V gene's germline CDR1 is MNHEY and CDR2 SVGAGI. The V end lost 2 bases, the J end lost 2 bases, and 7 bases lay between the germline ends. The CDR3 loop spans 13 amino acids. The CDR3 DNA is TGTGCCAGCAGTTACGGGGAGCCCTACGAGCAGTACTTC. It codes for CASSYGEPYEQYF.